One sample yielded the 19 T cell receptor beta chains listed below, sequenced in a study of blood T cell repertoires in COVID-19. The repertoire was sequenced with immunoSEQ multiplex PCR; TCRdb's copy has only in-frame clones and lacks some. The profile shows hundreds of thousands of clones, roughly 83% of them singletons. Sample: peripheral blood. The receptors were sampled from a man aged 35-49 years with acute or convalescent COVID-19.

The J gene is TRBJ1-1, the V gene TRBV30; 7 bases agree with TRBD1. The germline V gene encodes CDR1 GTSNPN and CDR2 SVGIG (reference sequence). V dropped 2 bases and J dropped 6; count of bases not matched to a gene: 6. This CDR3 is 13 amino acids long. The CDR3 sequence is CAWSLDREAEAFF. CDR3 DNA sequence: TGTGCCTGGAGTCTTGACAGGGAGGCTGAAGCTTTCTTT.

The rearrangement links TRBV5-8 to TRBJ1-3; D may be TRBD1 (5 bases). V lost 2 bases, J lost 4 bases, and 7 bases lay in between. The CDR3 runs to 13 residues. The germline V gene encodes CDR1 SGHTS and CDR2 YDEGEE. The CDR3 is CASSLRGGNTIYF. As DNA, the CDR3 is TGTGCCAGCAGCTTAAGGGGAGGAAACACCATATATTTT.

This clone was found once. The chain recombines TRBV7-6 with TRBJ2-3, with 10 bases that match TRBD1. This CDR3 region has 18 residues. The germline gives CDR1 SGHVS, CDR2 FNYEAQ. With 1 base clipped from V and 3 bases from J, the junction kept 10 bases outside the gene matches. The CDR3 sequence is CASSLGDWTGGNTDTQYF. Written as DNA, the CDR3 is TGTGCCAGCAGCTTAGGCGATTGGACAGGGGGAAATACAGATACGCAGTATTTT.

This clone was counted a few times. The sample contains more than one DNA sequence encoding this CDR3. V usage is TRBV29-1 and J usage is TRBJ2-7; 9 bases agree with TRBD1. From germline, CDR1 is SQVTM and CDR2 ANQGSEA. There are 12 residues in the CDR3. J gave up 4 bases and V 6 bases, and 4 bases lay outside the gene matches. This chain's CDR3 is CSVGGQGYEQYF. The DNA for the CDR3 is TGCAGCGTCGGGGGACAGGGATACGAGCAGTACTTC.

The CDR3 bases are TGTGCCAGCAGCTTAATGGGGGCTAATAGCAATCAGCCCCAGCATTTT. Protein: CASSLMGANSNQPQHF. V gene TRBV5-5 combines with J gene TRBJ1-5; maybe TRBD1 (6 bases). Trimming took off 2 bases at V and 0 bases at J, with 12 bases between the two ends. Germline V lookup: CDR1 SGHKS, CDR2 YYEKEE (reference sequence). CDR3 length equals 16 residues.

The V gene is TRBV9, the J gene TRBJ1-6; D unclear. The CDR3 loop spans 12 amino acids. CDR1 is SGDLS, CDR2 YYNGEE, per germline. Trimming cost V 8 bases and J 8 bases, with 11 bases left between them. CDR3 sequence (DNA): TGTGCCAGTGGGAGGGCGGATTCACCCCTCCACTTT. It is translated as CASGRADSPLHF.

V usage is TRBV9 and J usage is TRBJ1-4, with TRBD1 identical over 8 bases. Per the germline V gene, CDR1 is SGDLS and CDR2 is YYNGEE. There are 16 residues in the CDR3. V shed 0 bases and J 6 bases; nucleotides not matched to a gene: 7. For the CDR3, the DNA is TGTGCCAGCAGCGTAGAACCGACAGGGGTCGATGAAAAACTGTTTTTT. Translating gives CASSVEPTGVDEKLFF.

The V and J genes are TRBV7-9 and TRBJ1-2; no clear D gene. The V end was cut by 5 bases, the J end by 4 bases, with 11 bases between. The CDR3 is 13 amino acids. The germline CDR1 and CDR2 sequences are SEHNR and FQNEAQ (reference sequence). CDR3 region: CASSPAAAYGYTF. The CDR3 DNA follows: TGTGCCAGCAGCCCCGCGGCGGCCTATGGCTACACCTTC.

A single count supports this clone. V usage is TRBV19 and J usage is TRBJ2-1, with 8 bases that match TRBD1. The J segment lost 6 bases and the V segment lost 4 bases, leaving 8 bases of the junction unmatched. There are 15 residues in the CDR3. Germline V gives CDR1 LNHDA, CDR2 SQIVND (reference sequence). In nucleotides, the CDR3 is TGTGCCAGTAGTAGGACAGGGAATATGATCAATGAGCAGTTCTTC. It encodes CASSRTGNMINEQFF.

This clone has a single count. The chain has TRBV12-3 or TRBV12-4 and TRBJ1-2; the D is unclear. Trimming left V 3 bases short and J 8 bases short, with 10 bases between. This CDR3 region has 12 residues. CDR3 nucleotides: TGTGCCAGCAGTTTTGGCGGGGAAGGCTACACCTTC. Encoded protein: CASSFGGEGYTF.

This chain uses TRBV3-1 (or the pseudogene TRBV3-2) with TRBJ2-1; D is perhaps TRBD1 (6 bases). Germline V gives CDR1 LGHDT, CDR2 YNNKEL (reference sequence). Trimming pared 1 base from V and 0 bases from J, leaving 13 bases between. The CDR3 covers 17 residues. CDR3 region: CASSQAQGSGSYNEQFF. The DNA for the CDR3 is TGTGCCAGCAGCCAAGCCCAGGGGTCCGGCTCCTACAATGAGCAGTTCTTC.

The genes are TRBV4-3 and TRBJ1-2; D is undetermined. V lost 0 bases and J 0 bases, leaving 11 bases between the germline ends. This CDR3 spans 16 amino acids. CDR1 is LGHNA and CDR2 is YSLEER in the germline V gene. The CDR3 DNA sequence: TGCGCCAGCAGCCAAGATACGACGGGATCTAACTATGGCTACACCTTC. Translation gives CASSQDTTGSNYGYTF.

As DNA, the CDR3 is TGCAGCGTTGAAGGTGGCGACTCCCTAGACAGTCCGCGCTCCTACAATGAGCAGTTCTTC. This encodes CSVEGGDSLDSPRSYNEQFF. J is TRBJ2-1 and V is TRBV29-1; maybe TRBD1 (5 bases). CDR1 SQVTM and CDR2 ANQGSEA come from the germline V gene. The CDR3 spans 20 residues. Between the trimmed V and J ends, which lost 1 base and 0 bases, there was a span of 25 bases.

In this sample, this clone turned up a few times. J is TRBJ1-2 and V is TRBV4-3; unclear D gene. Germline V CDR1 and CDR2: LGHNA, YSLEER. V shed 1 base and J shed 0 bases, with 6 bases lying between them. The CDR3 has 14 residues. In DNA form, the CDR3 reads TGCGCCAGCAGCCAAGGGGCGTCTAACTATGGCTACACCTTC. It yields the protein CASSQGASNYGYTF.

This clone came up a few times. The chain has TRBV18 and TRBJ1-2, with unresolved D. This CDR3 has 14 amino acids. The ends were cut back, 0 bases at V and 8 bases at J, with 13 bases in the middle. CDR1 and CDR2 (germline): KGHSH, LQKENI. The CDR3 nucleotides are TGTGCCAGCTCACCACCCTTAGCCGGCGGAGGCTACACCTTC. Translation gives CASSPPLAGGGYTF.

The chain links TRBV7-9 to TRBJ1-1, with D uncertain. The CDR3 spans 15 residues. CDR1 SEHNR and CDR2 FQNEAQ come from the germline V gene (reference sequence). Trimming stripped 4 bases from V and 0 bases from J, with 12 bases between. DNA of the CDR3: TGTGCCAGCAGCTCCCAATCAGACATGAACACTGAAGCTTTCTTT. This translates into CASSSQSDMNTEAFF.

The chain joins TRBV4-3 to TRBJ1-1, with unresolved D. The CDR3 contains 13 residues. Trimming cost V 2 bases and J 0 bases, with 4 bases left between them. The germline CDR1 and CDR2 sequences are LGHNA and YSLEER. The CDR3: CASSQSVNTEAFF. CDR3 nucleotide sequence: TGCGCCAGCAGCCAATCGGTGAACACTGAAGCTTTCTTT.

The CDR3 protein is CASSSLAGEPGELFF. The CDR3 DNA reads as TGTGCCAGCAGCTCACTAGCGGGAGAGCCCGGGGAGCTGTTTTTT. This rearrangement joins TRBV11-1 to TRBJ2-2; 11 nucleotides align to TRBD2. This CDR3 has 15 amino acids. The J segment lost 6 bases and the V segment lost 4 bases, leaving 4 bases of the junction unmatched. Germline values: CDR1 SGHAT, CDR2 FQDESV (reference sequence).

The chain recombines TRBV5-4 with TRBJ2-7; TRBD2 is a possible D gene (6 bases). The CDR3 is 15 residues long. Trimming took 4 bases from V and 5 from J, leaving 19 bases between them. Germline CDR1 reads SGHNT; CDR2 reads YYREEE (reference sequence). The CDR3 nucleotides read TGTGCCAGCAGCGGCGCCTCGGAGGGGATTGACGAGCAGTACTTC. Translation: CASSGASEGIDEQYF.